Described below is a single T cell receptor (beta chain) sequence and its context. Its specific antigen is unknown. No base quality information exists; no much larger clone differs at one position. Sequences LNHDA (CDR1) and SQIVND (CDR2) are obtained from the germline V gene (reference sequence). A distance of 13 bases separates the germline ends of V and J, which lose 7 bases and 0 bases respectively. There are 15 amino acids in the CDR3, from cysteine to phenylalanine inclusive. Only the CDR3 DNA stays, 45 bases, in frame from base 1. These data originate in a study of blood T cell repertoires in COVID-19 (dated by TCRdb to 2018 to 2021). For the wider study: The collaborator samples originated in the United States, Italy and Spain and spanned the acute and convalescent phases of COVID-19. The material from the prospective study consisted of cDNA or gDNA derived from T cells, B-cell-depleted T cells, or PBMCs. Deeply sampled blood TCRbeta repertoires from subjects exposed to, actively infected with, or recovered from COVID-19 were included in the dataset. A freely available public database, intended as a resource for researchers studying the immune response to SARS-CoV-2, is where the repertoires were released. The samples were drawn from two sources: the first 160 participants of the ongoing ImmuneRACE study, and fewer than 1,500 subjects contributed by 6 global collaborators. Nearly every sample came with metadata listing a de-identified subject ID, COVID-19 status, age in years and sex. Where available, HLA class I and class II types were obtained from metadata supplied by the sample provider rather than from assay-based typing.

In the prospective study, participants were about 18 to 89 years old, resided in about two dozen geographic areas of the United States, and were enrolled through a virtual design. To assign participants to cohorts, the prospective study relied on clinical history that participants themselves reported in a screening survey and a study questionnaire. Recovered participants in ImmuneRACE Cohort 3 were defined as having two consecutive negative NP/OP PCR tests, clearance from a healthcare professional, or resolution of symptoms. In the prospective study, mobile phlebotomists collected whole blood, serum and a nasopharyngeal or oropharyngeal swab from each participant. Additional blood draws and questionnaires over an approximately 2-month period could optionally be provided by prospective study participants. Blood samples from the prospective study were shipped frozen or at room temperature prior to DNA extraction.

Results the study describes overall, beyond this receptor: Clinical and demographic metadata were provided uncurated, with the amount varying by source and participant.

TCRbeta CDR3 regions were amplified from genomic DNA using the immunoSEQ Assay, a bias-controlled multiplex PCR. The authors' analysis ran thus. The number of nucleated cells in each sample was estimated by amplification of reference gene primers within the assay. To quantify the absolute abundance of each unique TCRbeta CDR3 rearrangement, sequence reads were collapsed and filtered. For each sample, productive Simpson clonality was calculated by taking the square root of Simpson's diversity index across productive rearrangements. This immuneACCESS table, as held by TCRdb, lists in-frame sequences with V and J called but not all clones. Of the missing ones, under half trace to an unresolved V gene in checked studies; the others have no known cause. V, J and clone size reflect that table, while D and trimming were determined from the DNA. Across this sample there are hundreds of thousands of clones, with roughly 89% seen only once. About 9.8% of the sample rests with the top ten.

The source material was PBMCs or T cells enriched from blood (not recorded which). The chain uses TRBV19 and TRBJ2-1; the D gene is perhaps TRBD2, from 6 matching bases. The receptor comes from a woman aged 18-29 years who had recovered from COVID-19. The base sequence is TGTGCCAGTAACGAGGGACTGAGCTCCTACAATGAGCAGTTCTTC. It codes for CASNEGLSSYNEQFF. The entire variable domain, with the stretches around the CDR3 drawn from the reference TRBV19 and TRBJ2-1 proteins, is DGGITQSPKYLFRKEGQNVTLSCEQNLNHDAMYWYRQDPGQGLRLIYYSQIVNDFQKGDIAEGYSVSREKKESFPLTVTSAQKNPTAFYLCASNEGLSSYNEQFFGPGTRLTVL.